This T cell receptor beta chain stems from a study of OX40 agonist ivuxolimab in advanced cancers. Describing the broader study: Ivuxolimab was an agonistic, fully human IgG2 monoclonal antibody directed against OX40 (CD134), a costimulatory receptor. Intravenous ivuxolimab was administered to patients every 2 weeks at six dose levels: 0.01, 0.1, 0.3, 1.5, 3 and 10 mg/kg. Partial responses were achieved by three dose-escalation patients, of whom one had hepatocellular carcinoma and two had cutaneous melanoma. Prior anti-PD-1, anti-PD-L1 or anti-CTLA-4 therapy was permitted, and less than 45% of dose-escalation patients had received checkpoint inhibitors. The dose-escalation cohort was 80% to 90% male with a mean age of around 62 years, ranging from 23 to 79. The point of sequencing TCRbeta in the periphery was to test whether ivuxolimab changed TCR sequence diversity and drove clonal T-cell expansion. Among the approximately 50 dose-escalation patients, 19 had hepatocellular carcinoma, roughly 15 melanoma, 9 renal cell carcinoma and 9 head and neck cancer. The paper reports the monotherapy dose-escalation portion (N of about 50 patients) of the phase I ivuxolimab trial.

Patients with a history of autoimmune disease or receiving systemic immunosuppression were excluded from the trial. Peripheral blood for TCR sequencing was collected from all dose cohorts at baseline, on cycle 4 day 1, and on cycle 7 day 1. The samples were taken from a phase I, first-in-human, multicenter, open-label dose-escalation trial of ivuxolimab. Adults with locally advanced or metastatic melanoma, renal cell, hepatocellular, or head and neck squamous cell carcinoma were enrolled in the trial. CD4+ and CD8+ T cells were sorted separately from peripheral blood before TCR sequencing. This clone was seen a single time. Its target antigen remains unknown. No base qualities exist here, and no much larger clone lies one base off it. Paper-wide results and their limitations: Clonal expansion of both CD4+ and CD8+ blood T cells was observed from baseline to week 6 at doses 0.1 to 3.0 mg/kg. Low levels of normalized T-cell clonal expansion were also shown by some nonresponding patients. Partial responders in the 0.1-3.0 mg/kg groups had among the lowest normalized peripheral clonal expansion, especially among CD8+ T cells. Antigen specificity was not determined for the clonally expanded peripheral T cells. On average, CD8+ T cells showed more expanded clones than CD4+ T cells after ivuxolimab.

V lost 0 bases and J lost 8 bases, and the count of bases not matched to a germline gene is 16. Reading from cysteine to phenylalanine, the CDR3 counts 17 amino acids. Just CDR3 DNA is preserved here, 51 bases in frame from base 1. From the germline V gene, CDR1 is SQVTM and CDR2 is ANQGSEA. To sequence the TCRbeta CDR3 region, genomic DNA was isolated from the sorted cells. The immunoSEQ Assay was used to sequence the TCRbeta CDR3 regions. Held by TCRdb, this immuneACCESS table contains in-frame sequences only and omits some clones. Under half of the omission traces to an unresolved V gene where checked; the cause of the rest is unknown. The sample data list 35,000 to 50,000 clones, and approximately 90% of these were observed just once. Under 5.5% of the sample is held by the ten biggest clonotypes.

Sequences were derived from CD4+ or CD8+ T cells sorted from blood, sampled in a trial of the OX40 agonist ivuxolimab. The chain was built from TRBV29-1 and TRBJ1-1, with 9 middle bases fitting TRBD1. The sequence derives from an adult with an advanced solid tumor such as melanoma, head and neck, liver or kidney cancer. The CDR3 reads CSVEEVGDRVIPNEAFF. DNA sequence: TGCAGCGTTGAAGAAGTTGGGGACAGGGTTATCCCGAACGAAGCTTTCTTT. Supplemented by the reference TRBV29-1 and TRBJ1-1 proteins around the CDR3, the complete variable domain is SAVISQKPSRDICQRGTSLTIQCQVDSQVTMMFWYRQQPGQSLTLIATANQGSEATYESGFVIDKFPISRPNLTFSTLTVSNMSPEDSSIYLCSVEEVGDRVIPNEAFFGQGTRLTVV.